The T cell receptor beta chain described here comes from a study of CDR3 diversity in severe acne. The V end was cut by 5 bases, the J end by 1 base, with 10 bases between. This CDR3 is 14 amino acids long. Using its own MiXCR run on the PCR reads, TCRdb lists one record per CDR3 protein. This table holds about 97,000 distinct CDR3 sequences, about half found once. The sequencing sample was made of blood. The sequence came from a male donor with acne. The genes are TRBV12-3 or TRBV12-4 and TRBJ2-3; the D gene could be TRBD1 or TRBD2 (6 bases each). The CDR3 DNA reads as TGTGCCAGCAGTGGGGGGCAGGGCACAGATACGCAGTATTTT. Translation: CASSGGQGTDTQYF.